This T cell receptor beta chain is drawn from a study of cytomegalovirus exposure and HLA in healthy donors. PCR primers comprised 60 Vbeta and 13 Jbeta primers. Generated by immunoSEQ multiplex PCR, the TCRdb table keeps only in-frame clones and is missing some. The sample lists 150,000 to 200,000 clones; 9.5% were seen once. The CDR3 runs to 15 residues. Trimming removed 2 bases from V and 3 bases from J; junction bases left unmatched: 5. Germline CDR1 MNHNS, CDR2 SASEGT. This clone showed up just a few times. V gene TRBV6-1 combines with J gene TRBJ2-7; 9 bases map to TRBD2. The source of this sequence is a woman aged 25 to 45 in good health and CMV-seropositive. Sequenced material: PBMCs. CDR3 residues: CASSEPGLALYEQYF. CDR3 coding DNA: TGTGCCAGCAGTGAACCGGGACTAGCACTCTACGAGCAGTACTTC.